This T cell receptor (beta chain) was sequenced during a study of blood T cells in healthy people across ages. Study context: About one barcoded beta molecule per two T cells was the capture yield of template switching.

There are 17 residues in the CDR3. V was trimmed by 3 bases and J by 1 base, leaving 17 bases between them. Germline loops: CDR1 SGHRS, CDR2 YFSETQ. Every sample yielded at least 6.5 million isolated PBMCs. PCR was performed a second time for 7 to 11 cycles using a sample-barcoded 5' primer and a J-beta primer mix. Carrying 12 random nucleotides, a template-switch adaptor labeled each individual cDNA molecule. From the 5' RACE reads, TCRdb called clonotypes with MiXCR, one entry per CDR3 protein. The table lists fewer than 1,000,000 distinct CDR3 sequences, around half of them singletons. This clonotype was detected only a few times.

Material: blood. The V call is TRBV5-1, the J call TRBJ2-4; perhaps TRBD2 as D (5 bases). This TCR was sampled from a man aged 80 or over in good health. CDR3 nucleotides: TGCGCCAGCAGCTATGAACGGCTAGGCGGGGCCAAAAACATTCAGTACTTC. Translated, it gives CASSYERLGGAKNIQYF.